One and the same sample provided the 13 T cell receptor beta chains below, sequenced in a study of T cell repertoires in cytomegalovirus infection. TCRdb passed the reads through MiXCR, listing each CDR3 protein once. Of over 300,000 distinct CDR3 sequences listed, roughly a sixth were seen once; the top ten hold around 12%. The sample taken for sequencing was PBMCs. The origin of the receptors is a human donor in good health (CMV status not recorded). Some clones in this sample may be carry-over from other donors' samples.

This clonotype was detected ten times or more. The gene calls are TRBV12-3 or TRBV12-4 and TRBJ1-2, with D possibly matching TRBD1 (5 bases). Trimming shortened V by 7 bases and J by 8 bases, and 17 bases separated the two germline ends. CDR3 length: 13 residues. Written as DNA, the CDR3 is TGTGCCAGCACCCCCGGGGGGAACCGGGGCTACACCTTC. Its translation is CASTPGGNRGYTF.

This rearrangement joins TRBV7-9 to TRBJ2-6, with a tentative D call TRBD1 (5 bases). Germline V gene lookup returns CDR1 SEHNR and CDR2 FQNEAQ (reference sequence). CDR3 length: 17 amino acids. Trimming pared 7 bases from V and 4 bases from J, leaving 20 bases between. CDR3 amino acids: CASNNEQASEGANVLTF. In DNA form, the CDR3 reads TGTGCCAGCAATAACGAACAGGCGTCGGAAGGGGCCAACGTCCTGACTTTC.

This clonotype appeared many times. This chain connects TRBV12-3 or TRBV12-4 to TRBJ2-3, with 10 bases that match TRBD2. The CDR3 extends over 17 amino acids. Germline trimming cut 5 bases from V and 3 bases from J; bases unmatched to any gene: 11. CDR3 in DNA: TGTGCCAGCAGTCGAAGAGGAAGCGGGGGGGTAACAGATACGCAGTATTTT. Its translation: CASSRRGSGGVTDTQYF.

This clonotype was seen repeatedly, ten times or more. V usage is TRBV7-3 and J usage is TRBJ2-5, with 11 bases fitting TRBD2. Trimming removed 1 base from V and 2 bases from J; junction bases left unmatched: 0. Germline CDR1 reads SGHTA; CDR2 reads FQGTGA. The CDR3 is 15 amino acids. The CDR3 nucleotides are TGTGCCAGCAGCTTAATAGCGGGGGGGCAAGAGACCCAGTACTTC. Translated: CASSLIAGGQETQYF. The whole variable domain, filled in from reference TRBV7-3 and TRBJ2-5, reads GAGVSQTPSNKVTEKGKYVELRCDPISGHTALYWYRQSLGQGPEFLIYFQGTGAADDSGLPNDRFFAVRPEGSVSTLKIQRTERGDSAVYLCASSLIAGGQETQYFGPGTRLLVL.

This clonotype was counted many times. The chain is built from TRBV7-2 and TRBJ1-2; the D gene is possibly TRBD1 (5 bases). From germline, CDR1 is SGHTA and CDR2 FQGNSA. CDR3 length: 15 amino acids. The ends were cut back, 1 base at V and 2 bases at J, with 11 bases in the middle. The CDR3 DNA reads TGTGCCAGCAGCTTAGTGTATGCAGGGAACTATGGCTACACCTTC. Protein sequence: CASSLVYAGNYGYTF.

This clonotype was counted many times. The V and J genes are TRBV28 and TRBJ2-5; D is possibly TRBD1 or TRBD2 (5 bases each). CDR3 length: 13 residues. Germline V gene sequence: CDR1 MDHEN, CDR2 SYDVKM. Trimming stripped 4 bases from V and 2 bases from J, with 8 bases between. CDR3 amino acids: CASSYGGQETQYF. The CDR3 nucleotides are TGTGCCAGCAGTTATGGGGGACAAGAGACCCAGTACTTC. Combining the CDR3 with reference TRBV28 and TRBJ2-5 gives the whole variable domain DVKVTQSSRYLVKRTGEKVFLECVQDMDHENMFWYRQDPGLGLRLIYFSYDVKMKEKGDIPEGYSVSREKKERFSLILESASTNQTSMYLCASSYGGQETQYFGPGTRLLVL.

This chain connects TRBV5-6 to TRBJ2-4, with TRBD1 identical over 8 bases. CDR3 length equals 15 residues. Trimming cost V 4 bases and J 0 bases; bases outside gene matches: 3. Germline CDR1 and CDR2: SGHDT and YYEEEE. In nucleotides, the CDR3 is TGTGCCAGCAGCCAGACAGGGGTAGCCAAAAACATTCAGTACTTC. Amino acid sequence: CASSQTGVAKNIQYF. The full variable domain, its missing parts supplied by reference TRBV5-6 and TRBJ2-4, is DAGVTQSPTHLIKTRGQQVTLRCSPKSGHDTVSWYQQALGQGPQFIFQYYEEEERQRGNFPDRFSGHQFPNYSSELNVNALLLGDSALYLCASSQTGVAKNIQYFGAGTRLSVL.

The chain employs TRBV28 and TRBJ1-2, with D possibly being TRBD1 (6 bases). V was shortened by 4 bases and J by 1 base, with 19 bases between the two germline ends. The CDR3 runs to 17 residues. Germline CDR1 is MDHEN and CDR2 is SYDVKM. The CDR3, as DNA: TGTGCCAGCAGTTCGTCAGGAGCAGGGGATTATAACTATGGCTACACCTTC. Translation: CASSSSGAGDYNYGYTF.

This clonotype is categorized as medium-sized. V gene TRBV20-1 combines with J gene TRBJ1-2, with unresolved D. There are 16 residues in the CDR3. Germline CDR1 and CDR2: DFQATT and SNEGSKA (reference sequence). V lost 1 base to trimming and J lost 3 bases, with 18 bases between them. The DNA for the CDR3 is TGCAGTGCTAGAGGGCCCTCGGACGGAGCTGACTATGGCTACACCTTC. Its protein is CSARGPSDGADYGYTF.

This clonotype has a count of ten or more. This sequence joins TRBV19 and TRBJ2-1; D uncertain. The CDR3 has 15 amino acids. Looked up from germline, CDR1 is LNHDA and CDR2 is SQIVND (reference sequence). V was shortened by 0 bases and J by 5 bases, with 11 bases between the two germline ends. The CDR3 spells CASSIDRYQDNEQFF. The CDR3 DNA reads as TGTGCCAGTAGTATAGATCGATATCAAGACAATGAGCAGTTCTTC.

The chain joins TRBV29-1 to TRBJ2-5; D might be TRBD1 or TRBD2, each matching 5 bases. The germline gives CDR1 SQVTM, CDR2 ANQGSEA. CDR3 length equals 13 residues. Trimming took off 4 bases at V and 2 bases at J, with 11 bases between the two ends. The CDR3 reads CSVGGQGQETQYF. The CDR3 DNA is TGCAGCGTTGGAGGGCAGGGTCAAGAGACCCAGTACTTC.

This clonotype was observed a few times. The chain links TRBV6-4 to TRBJ2-1, with 7 bases identical to TRBD2. Looked up from germline, CDR1 is MRHNA and CDR2 is SNTAGT. The V gene end was trimmed by 3 bases and the J gene end by 9 bases; junction bases not matched to a gene: 5. The CDR3 has 13 residues. The CDR3 spells CASSEVGEGEQFF. The DNA of the CDR3 is TGTGCCAGCAGTGAAGTGGGGGAGGGTGAGCAGTTCTTC.

This clonotype was counted ten times or more. The gene calls are TRBV28 and TRBJ1-1, with TRBD1 as a possible D gene (5 bases). Looked up from germline, CDR1 is MDHEN and CDR2 is SYDVKM. CDR3 size: 16 residues. V was clipped by 2 bases and J by 0 bases, with 13 bases between them. CDR3 residues: CASSLPTGRVNTEAFF. In DNA form, the CDR3 reads TGTGCCAGCAGTTTACCCACGGGCAGGGTGAACACTGAAGCTTTCTTT.